Described below is a single T cell receptor (beta chain) sequence and its context. Its antigen is undetermined. This sample is part of a study of CD8+ T cells in alopecia areata. Regarding the study as a whole: Scalp sequencing captures resident alphabeta T cells of normal skin too. Lesional tissue from the scalp (especially in alopecia totalis/universalis) showed higher clonality than normal scalp.

Sequencing templates came from extracted RNA that was reverse transcribed into cDNA. Assay used: immunoSEQ multiplex PCR; TCRdb lists only in-frame clones, some missing. The table lists over 150,000 clones, just under 60% of them singletons. Trimming shortened V by 1 base and J by 3 bases, and 5 bases separated the two germline ends. The germline gives CDR1 SGHRS, CDR2 YFSETQ. CDR3 length equals 12 residues. Here the sequenced sample was CD4+ T cells sorted from blood, taken at week 0. This receptor was taken from a human donor with alopecia areata. The chain combines TRBV5-1 with TRBJ2-7; no definite D call. This CDR3 reads CASSLSSYEQYF. Written as DNA, the CDR3 is TGCGCCAGCAGCTTGTCCAGCTACGAGCAGTACTTC.